These T cell receptor beta chains were read from a single sample in a study of Tregs in tolerant kidney transplant recipients. Profiled with immunoSEQ multiplex PCR; TCRdb holds only in-frame clones, not every one. The table shows 85,000 to 100,000 clones, with roughly 93% occurring only once. The specimen was CD4+ T cells from blood, collected before the transplant. These receptors originate from a human donor who received a combined kidney and bone marrow transplant. Both conserved end residues are part of each CDR3. The D gene is left open where the match is weak. A clone size is listed for some rows: how often the clone was seen (once, few, many), or a class if it is expanded.

J | D | V | size | DNA | CDR3
TRBJ1-1 | TRBD1 | TRBV18 | . | TGTGCCAGCTCACCGGGACAGATGAACACTGAAGCTTTCTTT | CASSPGQMNTEAFF
TRBJ2-7 | . | TRBV19 | . | TGTGCCAGTTCAGAACAGGGGACTTTGTCCTACGAGCAGTACTTC | CASSEQGTLSYEQYF
TRBJ1-1 | . | TRBV11-3 | . | TGTGCCAGCAGCTTATCTGGGGGCGGAGGGAACACTGAAGCTTTCTTT | CASSLSGGGGNTEAFF
TRBJ1-1 | . | TRBV7-9 | . | TGTGCCAGCAGCACCAAAAGGGGCCATTTGAACACTGAAGCTTTCTTT | CASSTKRGHLNTEAFF
TRBJ1-2 | . | TRBV5-1 | . | TGCGCCAGCAGCTTGGGGGGCCTGAGGCTTGACTATGGCTACACCTTC | CASSLGGLRLDYGYTF
TRBJ1-1 | TRBD1 | TRBV7-3 | . | TGTGCCAGCAGCCCTCAGACAGGGGGCATCACTGAAGCTTTCTTT | CASSPQTGGITEAFF
TRBJ2-3 | . | TRBV12-1 | . | TGTGCCAGCAGCTTTGCGGGACTAGCGGGCCTTAGCGGAGATACGCAGTATTTT | CASSFAGLAGLSGDTQYF
TRBJ2-5 | TRBD2 | TRBV7-8 | . | TGTGCCAGCAGCTTAGGGGAGCGGGGGGGCCATGAGACCCAGTACTTC | CASSLGERGGHETQYF
TRBJ1-1 | . | TRBV6-5 | . | TGTGCCAGCAGTTACTCGACAGGATTGAACACTGAAGCTTTCTTT | CASSYSTGLNTEAFF
TRBJ2-7 | TRBD1 | TRBV6-5 | . | TGTGCCAGCCGCTGGGACAGCTCCTACGAGCAGTACTTC | CASRWDSSYEQYF
TRBJ1-1 | . | TRBV4-2 | . | TGTGCCAGCAGCCAAGATTTGACAGCCTTAATGAACACTGAAGCTTTCTTT | CASSQDLTALMNTEAFF
TRBJ2-2 | . | TRBV19 | . | TGTGCCAGTAAGGAGCAATTTACGAACACCGGGGAGCTGTTTTTT | CASKEQFTNTGELFF
TRBJ2-1 | . | TRBV18 | . | TGTGCCAGCTCACCCCCGGGAACCTACAATGAGCAGTTCTTC | CASSPPGTYNEQFF
TRBJ2-3 | . | TRBV7-9 | . | TGTGCCCTAGCATCTGGAGATACGCAGTATTTT | CALASGDTQYF
TRBJ2-5 | . | TRBV5-1 | . | TGCGCCAGCAGCTTGGCCCGGGGAGAGGAGACCCAGTACTTC | CASSLARGEETQYF
TRBJ2-1 | TRBD2 | TRBV4-2 | . | TGTGCCAGCAGCCGTTCTGGGGAGGGCGTCAATGAGCAGTTCTTC | CASSRSGEGVNEQFF
TRBJ2-3 | TRBD1 | TRBV5-1 | . | TGCGCCGCCAAGCACGGGACAGCCACCGGGGATACGCAGTATTTT | CAAKHGTATGDTQYF
TRBJ2-7 | TRBD1 | TRBV6-1 | . | TGTGCCAGCTGGGGGACAGGGGGGGACGAGCAGTACTTC | CASWGTGGDEQYF
TRBJ1-2 | . | TRBV7-6 | . | TGTGCCAGCAGCTTATCGCAGGGGTATGGCTACACCTTC | CASSLSQGYGYTF
TRBJ2-3 | . | TRBV5-8 | . | TGTGCCAGCAGCCCCGGGGGATACACAGATACGCAGTATTTT | CASSPGGYTDTQYF
TRBJ2-1 | TRBD2 | TRBV4-3 | . | TGCGCCAGCAGCCAAGATCGTAGCGGGGGGGCAAGAGAGCAGTTCTTC | CASSQDRSGGAREQFF
TRBJ1-2 | . | TRBV29-1 | . | TGCAGCGTTGAACCCGAGGACAGTCTTTATGGCTACACCTTC | CSVEPEDSLYGYTF
TRBJ1-1 | . | TRBV2 | . | TGTGCCGAATCCCGGAGGGGCGGGAACACTGAAGCTTTCTTT | CAESRRGGNTEAFF
TRBJ2-3 | TRBD1 | TRBV29-1 | . | TGCAGCGTAAACCCGGGACAGGGAGATACGCAGTATTTT | CSVNPGQGDTQYF
TRBJ2-1 | . | TRBV7-3 | . | TGTGCCAGCAGCTCGGGTCGGAATGAGCAGTTCTTC | CASSSGRNEQFF
TRBJ2-1 | TRBD2 | TRBV11-3 | . | TGTGCCAGCAGCTACCAGGCGGGAGTAGGTAATGAGCAGTTCTTC | CASSYQAGVGNEQFF
TRBJ2-5 | TRBD2 | TRBV7-2 | once | TGTGCCAGCAGCCCCATTGTACTAGCGGGACAAGAGACCCAGTACTTC | CASSPIVLAGQETQYF
TRBJ1-1 | . | TRBV14 | . | TGTGCCAGCAGCCAAGATCTTCAGATGAACACTGAAGCTTTCTTT | CASSQDLQMNTEAFF
TRBJ2-7 | . | TRBV9 | . | TGTGCCAGCAGCGAGGGGGATCCCTGGGAAGCCTACGAGCAGTACTTC | CASSEGDPWEAYEQYF
TRBJ2-1 | TRBD2 | TRBV5-6 | once | TGTGCCAGCAGCCTAGCGGGGGGGACATACAATGAGCAGTTCTTC | CASSLAGGTYNEQFF
TRBJ1-5 | . | TRBV21-1 | few | TGTGCCAGCAGCTTCCGCTGGGACATTTTCAATCAGCCCCAGCATTTT | CASSFRWDIFNQPQHF
TRBJ2-1 | TRBD2 | TRBV11-2 | . | TGTGCCAGCAGCTTAATAAGCGGGAGTTACAATGAGCAGTTCTTC | CASSLISGSYNEQFF
TRBJ1-1 | TRBD1 | TRBV4-3 | . | TGCGCCAGCAGCCTCCACCAGGGACAGGGGGCGCTTAGGGCTTTCTTT | CASSLHQGQGALRAFF
TRBJ1-5 | . | TRBV19 | . | TGTGCCAGTAGTACTCGAGCTAGCAATCAGCCCCAGCATTTT | CASSTRASNQPQHF
TRBJ2-7 | . | TRBV6-1 | . | TGTGCCAGCAGTGAAAGGGGAGAGCAGTACTTC | CASSERGEQYF
TRBJ2-3 | . | TRBV5-1 | . | TGCGCCAGCAGCTTGGAACCAGGGGGGACAGATACGCAGTATTTT | CASSLEPGGTDTQYF
TRBJ2-7 | TRBD1 | TRBV28 | once | TGTGCCAGCAGGCCGCCGGGACAGATCTCCTACGAGCAGTACTTC | CASRPPGQISYEQYF
TRBJ2-7 | . | TRBV19 | . | TGTGCCAGTACCCCAAGATACGGTGGGGGCAGCTACGAGCAGTACTTC | CASTPRYGGGSYEQYF
TRBJ2-7 | . | TRBV4-2 | . | TGTGCCAGCAGCCAAGATCCGACAGTCTCCTACGAGCAGTACTTC | CASSQDPTVSYEQYF
TRBJ2-7 | . | TRBV18 | . | TGTGCCAGCTCACCCTCGGGGGTCCCTAGCTGGTCCTACGAGCAGTACTTC | CASSPSGVPSWSYEQYF
TRBJ2-7 | TRBD2 | TRBV14 | . | TGTGCCAGCAGCCAAGATTTAGCGGGCACCTACGAGCAGTACTTC | CASSQDLAGTYEQYF
TRBJ1-2 | . | TRBV27 | . | TGTGCCAGCAGTTTCATAACAGGAGGGGGCTACACCTTC | CASSFITGGGYTF
TRBJ2-5 | TRBD2 | TRBV30 | . | TGTGCCTGGAGTGGGGGACTAGCGGGGGGCGGGGAGACCCAGTACTTC | CAWSGGLAGGGETQYF
TRBJ2-3 | . | TRBV5-1 | . | TGCGCCAGCAGCTTGAGGGCAGTGCAGGTTCGAGGGTACACAGATACGCAGTATTTT | CASSLRAVQVRGYTDTQYF
TRBJ2-5 | TRBD2 | TRBV19 | . | TGTGCCAGTAGTGTGCGGGGGGAACTAGCGGGGGGACTTAGTTTGGCCCAAGAGACCCAGTACTTC | CASSVRGELAGGLSLAQETQYF
TRBJ1-2 | TRBD1 | TRBV4-3 | . | TGCGCCAGCGGCCCGGGACAGGGGAGGGTCAACTATGGCTACACCTTC | CASGPGQGRVNYGYTF
TRBJ2-7 | TRBD1 | TRBV7-2 | . | TGTGCCAGCAGCGTACAAGGCTCGGGACAGAACTACGAGCAGTACTTC | CASSVQGSGQNYEQYF
TRBJ1-1 | TRBD1 | TRBV6-6 | . | TGTGCCAGCACCGCCGGGACAGTGAACACTGAAGCTTTCTTT | CASTAGTVNTEAFF
TRBJ2-1 | . | TRBV9 | . | TGTGCCAGCACAGCGGACAGTGGAACCTACAATGAGCAGTTCTTC | CASTADSGTYNEQFF
TRBJ1-5 | . | TRBV7-6 | . | TGTGCCAGCAGCTTAGCGACAGAGGTTTTCAATCAGCCCCAGCATTTT | CASSLATEVFNQPQHF